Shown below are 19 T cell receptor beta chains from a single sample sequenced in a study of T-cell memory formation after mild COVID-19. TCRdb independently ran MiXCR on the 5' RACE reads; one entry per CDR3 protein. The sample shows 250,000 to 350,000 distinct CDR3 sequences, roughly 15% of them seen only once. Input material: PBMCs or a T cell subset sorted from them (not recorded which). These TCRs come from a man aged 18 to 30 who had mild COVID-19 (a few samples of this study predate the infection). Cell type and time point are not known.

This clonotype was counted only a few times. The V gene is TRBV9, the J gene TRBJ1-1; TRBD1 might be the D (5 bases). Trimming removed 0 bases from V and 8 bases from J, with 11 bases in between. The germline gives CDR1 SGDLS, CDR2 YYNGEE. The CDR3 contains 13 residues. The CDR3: CASSVEPGREAFF. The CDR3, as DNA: TGTGCCAGCAGCGTAGAGCCGGGGCGCGAAGCTTTCTTT.

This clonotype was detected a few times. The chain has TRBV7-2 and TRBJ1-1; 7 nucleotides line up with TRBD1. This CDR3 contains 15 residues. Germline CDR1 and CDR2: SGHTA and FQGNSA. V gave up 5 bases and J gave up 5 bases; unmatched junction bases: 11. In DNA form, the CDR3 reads TGTGCCAGCAGCGTAAGACAGGGAATTGGTACTGAAGCTTTCTTT. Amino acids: CASSVRQGIGTEAFF.

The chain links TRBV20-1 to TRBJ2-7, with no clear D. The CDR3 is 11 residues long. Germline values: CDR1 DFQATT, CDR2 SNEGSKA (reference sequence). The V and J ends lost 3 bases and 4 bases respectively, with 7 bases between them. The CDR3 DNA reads TGCAGTGCTAGTAAGGGTTACGAGCAGTACTTC. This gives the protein CSASKGYEQYF.

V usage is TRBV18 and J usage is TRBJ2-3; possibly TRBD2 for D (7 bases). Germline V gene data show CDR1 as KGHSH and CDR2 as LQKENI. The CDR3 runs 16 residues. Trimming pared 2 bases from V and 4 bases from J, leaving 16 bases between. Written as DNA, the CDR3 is TGTGCCAGCTCACCAATAACTGGGGGGGCCGCAGATACGCAGTATTTT. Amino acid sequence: CASSPITGGAADTQYF.

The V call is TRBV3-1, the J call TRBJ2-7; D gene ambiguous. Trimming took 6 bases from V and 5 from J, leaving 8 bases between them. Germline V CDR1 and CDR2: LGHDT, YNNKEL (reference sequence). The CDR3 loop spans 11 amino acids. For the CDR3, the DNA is TGTGCCAGCAGGGTAGGCCACGAGCAGTACGTC. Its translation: CASRVGHEQYV.

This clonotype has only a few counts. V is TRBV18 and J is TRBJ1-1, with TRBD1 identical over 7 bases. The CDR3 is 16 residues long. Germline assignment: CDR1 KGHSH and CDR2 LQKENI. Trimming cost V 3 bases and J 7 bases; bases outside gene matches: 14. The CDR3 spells CASSPNTGDLNGEAFF. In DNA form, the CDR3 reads TGTGCCAGCTCACCGAATACAGGGGATCTTAACGGTGAAGCTTTCTTT. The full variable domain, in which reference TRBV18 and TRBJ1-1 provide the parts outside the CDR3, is NAGVMQNPRHLVRRRGQEARLRCSPMKGHSHVYWYRQLPEEGLKFMVYLQKENIIDESGMPKERFSAEFPKEGPSILRIQQVVRGDSAAYFCASSPNTGDLNGEAFFGQGTRLTVV.

The chain's CDR3 is CATSRVGGAGNEAFF. The DNA for the CDR3 is TGTGCCACCAGCAGAGTCGGGGGCGCGGGCAATGAAGCTTTCTTT. This rearrangement joins TRBV15 to TRBJ1-1, with a weak D call TRBD1 (6 bases). V lost 1 base to trimming and J lost 7 bases, with 16 bases between them. This CDR3 is built from 15 residues. Germline assignment: CDR1 LNHNV and CDR2 YYDKDF (reference sequence).

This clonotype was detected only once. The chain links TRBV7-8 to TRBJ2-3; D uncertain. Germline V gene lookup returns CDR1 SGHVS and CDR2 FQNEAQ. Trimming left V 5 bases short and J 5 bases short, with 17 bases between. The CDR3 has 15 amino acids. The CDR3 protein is CASSDRVPRRDTQYF. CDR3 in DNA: TGTGCCAGCAGCGACCGGGTCCCACGGAGAGATACGCAGTATTTT.

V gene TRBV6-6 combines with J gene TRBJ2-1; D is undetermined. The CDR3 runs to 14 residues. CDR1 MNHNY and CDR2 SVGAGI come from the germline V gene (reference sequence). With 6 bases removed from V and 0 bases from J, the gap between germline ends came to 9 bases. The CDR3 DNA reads TGTGCCAGCAGGGTCCCGAGCTCCTACAATGAGCAGTTCTTC. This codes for CASRVPSSYNEQFF.

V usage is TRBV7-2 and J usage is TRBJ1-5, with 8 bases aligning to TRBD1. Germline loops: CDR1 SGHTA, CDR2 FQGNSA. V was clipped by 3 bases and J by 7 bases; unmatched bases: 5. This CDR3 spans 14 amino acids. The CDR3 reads CASSFDRGRQPQHF. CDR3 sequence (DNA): TGTGCCAGCAGCTTCGACAGGGGTCGGCAGCCCCAGCATTTT.

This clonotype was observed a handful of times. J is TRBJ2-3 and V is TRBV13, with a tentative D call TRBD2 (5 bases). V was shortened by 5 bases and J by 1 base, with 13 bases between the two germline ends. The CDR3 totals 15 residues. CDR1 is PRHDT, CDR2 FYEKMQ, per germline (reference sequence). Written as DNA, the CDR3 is TGTGCCAGCAGCGGACTCAGCGATGGCACAGATACGCAGTATTTT. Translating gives CASSGLSDGTDTQYF.

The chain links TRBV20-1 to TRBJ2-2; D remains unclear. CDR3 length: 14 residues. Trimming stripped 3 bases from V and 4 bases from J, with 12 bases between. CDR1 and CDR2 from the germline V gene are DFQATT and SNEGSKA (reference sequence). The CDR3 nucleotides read TGCAGTGCTAGGGGCATGACGAGCACCGGGGAGCTGTTTTTT. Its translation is CSARGMTSTGELFF.

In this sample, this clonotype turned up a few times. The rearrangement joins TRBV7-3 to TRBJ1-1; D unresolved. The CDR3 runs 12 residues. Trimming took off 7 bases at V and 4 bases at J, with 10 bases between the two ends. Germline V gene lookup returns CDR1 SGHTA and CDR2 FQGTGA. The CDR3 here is CASISLRTEAFF. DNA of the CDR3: TGTGCCAGCATAAGTCTTCGCACTGAAGCTTTCTTT.

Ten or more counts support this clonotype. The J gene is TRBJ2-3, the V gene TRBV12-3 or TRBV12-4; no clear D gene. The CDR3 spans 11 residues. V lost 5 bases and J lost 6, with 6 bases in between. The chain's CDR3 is CASSVRDTQYF. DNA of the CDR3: TGTGCCAGCAGTGTCAGGGATACGCAGTATTTT.

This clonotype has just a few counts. The chain's CDR3 is CASSGQAQRLSGELFF. The CDR3, as DNA: TGTGCCAGCAGTGGACAGGCCCAAAGGTTGTCCGGGGAGCTGTTTTTT. The J gene is TRBJ2-2, the V gene TRBV6-1; D possibly corresponds to TRBD1 (6 bases). CDR1 MNHNS and CDR2 SASEGT come from the germline V gene. Trimming left V 4 bases short and J 6 bases short, with 18 bases between. The CDR3 runs 16 residues.

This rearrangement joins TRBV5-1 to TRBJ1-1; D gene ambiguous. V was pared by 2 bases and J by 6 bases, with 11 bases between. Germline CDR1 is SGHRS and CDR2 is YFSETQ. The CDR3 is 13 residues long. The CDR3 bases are TGCGCCAGCAGCTTCGGTCGGGAAGCTGAAGCTTTCTTT. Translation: CASSFGREAEAFF.

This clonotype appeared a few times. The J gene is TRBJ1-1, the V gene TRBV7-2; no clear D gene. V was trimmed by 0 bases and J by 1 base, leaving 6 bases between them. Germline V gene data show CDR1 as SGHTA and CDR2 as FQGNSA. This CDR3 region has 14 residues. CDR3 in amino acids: CASSLATANTEAFF. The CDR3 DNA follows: TGTGCCAGCAGCTTAGCCACAGCGAACACTGAAGCTTTCTTT.

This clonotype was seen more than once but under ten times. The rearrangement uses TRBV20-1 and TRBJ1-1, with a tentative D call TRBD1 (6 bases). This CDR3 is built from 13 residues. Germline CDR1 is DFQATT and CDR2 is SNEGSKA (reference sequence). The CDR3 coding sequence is TGCAGGCCTCAGGGGAATCTGAACACTGAAGCTTTCTTT. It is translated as CRPQGNLNTEAFF.

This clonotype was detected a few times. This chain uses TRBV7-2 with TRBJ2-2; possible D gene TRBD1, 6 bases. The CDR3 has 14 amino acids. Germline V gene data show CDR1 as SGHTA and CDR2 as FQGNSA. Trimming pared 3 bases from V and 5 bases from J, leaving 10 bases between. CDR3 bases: TGTGCCAGCAGCTTCGGACAGTATACCGGGGAGCTGTTTTTT. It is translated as CASSFGQYTGELFF.